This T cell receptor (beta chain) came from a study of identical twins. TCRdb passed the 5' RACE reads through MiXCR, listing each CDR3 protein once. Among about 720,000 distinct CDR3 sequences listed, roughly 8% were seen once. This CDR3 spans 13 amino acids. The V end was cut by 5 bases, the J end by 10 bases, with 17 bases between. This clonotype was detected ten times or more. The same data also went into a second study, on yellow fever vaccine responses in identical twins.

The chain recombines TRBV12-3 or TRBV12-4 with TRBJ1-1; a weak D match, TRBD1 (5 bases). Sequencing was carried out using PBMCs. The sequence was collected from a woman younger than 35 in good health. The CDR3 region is CASSVVGDRGAFF. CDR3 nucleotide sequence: TGTGCCAGCAGTGTGGTTGGGGACCGAGGAGCTTTCTTT.